This TCR beta chain is from a study of shared clonotypes between healthy human individuals. Overall study: CD4 naive cells filled three plates per donor, CD4 memory three, CD8 naive two and CD8 memory one.

Worth noting for this clone: Other nucleotide sequences from this sample produce the same CDR3.

The CDR3 sequence is 15 residues long. Trimming took 1 base from V and 0 from J, leaving 7 bases between them. Germline V lookup: CDR1 LNHNV, CDR2 YYDKDF (reference sequence). An assay was performed, and its level was deep. Sequenced by immunoSEQ multiplex PCR; TCRdb stores in-frame clones only, minus some. Of fewer than 1.8 million clones listed, 98% are singletons. Naive CD4+ cells were CD45RA-selected; the remaining cells were memory. The sequencing sample was made of naive CD4+ T cells sorted from blood. Subset given: CD45RA+ positively selected. This sequence was found in a man aged 30-40 years in good health. The genes are TRBV15 and TRBJ1-5; tentatively, D is TRBD1 (5 bases). The CDR3 here is CATSRGQYSNQPQHF. CDR3 in DNA: TGTGCCACCAGCAGAGGACAGTATAGCAATCAGCCCCAGCATTTT.